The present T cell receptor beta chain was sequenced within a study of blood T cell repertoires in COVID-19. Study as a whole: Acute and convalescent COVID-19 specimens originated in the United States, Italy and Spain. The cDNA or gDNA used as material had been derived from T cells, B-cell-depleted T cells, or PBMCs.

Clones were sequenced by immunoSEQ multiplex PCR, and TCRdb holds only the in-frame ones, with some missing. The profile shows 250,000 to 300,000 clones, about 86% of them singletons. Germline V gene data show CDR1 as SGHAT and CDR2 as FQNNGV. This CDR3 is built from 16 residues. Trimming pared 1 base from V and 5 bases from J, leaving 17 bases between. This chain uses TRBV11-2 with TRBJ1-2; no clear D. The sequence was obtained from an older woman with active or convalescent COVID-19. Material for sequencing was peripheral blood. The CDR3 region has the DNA TGTGCCAGCAGCTTAGTTTCACGAAAGCCGCCGTATGGCTACACCTTC. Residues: CASSLVSRKPPYGYTF.